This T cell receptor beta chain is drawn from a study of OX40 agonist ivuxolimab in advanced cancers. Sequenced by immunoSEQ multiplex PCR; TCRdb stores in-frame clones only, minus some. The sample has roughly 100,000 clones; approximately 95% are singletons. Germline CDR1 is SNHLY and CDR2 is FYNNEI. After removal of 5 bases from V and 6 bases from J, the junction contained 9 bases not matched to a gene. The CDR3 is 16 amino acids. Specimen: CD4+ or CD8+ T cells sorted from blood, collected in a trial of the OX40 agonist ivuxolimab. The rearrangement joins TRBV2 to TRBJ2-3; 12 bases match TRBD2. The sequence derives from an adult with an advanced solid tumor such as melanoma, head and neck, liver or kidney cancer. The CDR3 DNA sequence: TGTGCCAGCAGTACGCGACTAGCGGGGGAGGCGGATACGCAGTATTTT. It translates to CASSTRLAGEADTQYF.